The entry below gives a single T cell receptor beta chain sequence along with its context. Looked up from germline, CDR1 is LNHDA and CDR2 is SQIVND (reference sequence). V shed 7 bases, J shed 1 base, and the junction held 7 bases outside the gene matches. The CDR3 spans 15 residues. Measured with immunoSEQ multiplex PCR; TCRdb has only the in-frame clones, and not every one. The sample carries 30,000 or so clones, approximately 89% recorded once. The sample is drawn from a study of multiple sclerosis patients with progressive multifocal leukoencephalopathy. Noted time point: before natalizumab initiation.

This chain links TRBV19 with TRBJ1-1, with 9 bases fitting TRBD1. The receptor's source is a human donor with multiple sclerosis. Sequencing was carried out using PBMCs. CDR3: CASNPRDRENTEAFF. CDR3 coding DNA: TGTGCCAGTAACCCCCGGGACAGGGAGAACACTGAAGCTTTCTTT.